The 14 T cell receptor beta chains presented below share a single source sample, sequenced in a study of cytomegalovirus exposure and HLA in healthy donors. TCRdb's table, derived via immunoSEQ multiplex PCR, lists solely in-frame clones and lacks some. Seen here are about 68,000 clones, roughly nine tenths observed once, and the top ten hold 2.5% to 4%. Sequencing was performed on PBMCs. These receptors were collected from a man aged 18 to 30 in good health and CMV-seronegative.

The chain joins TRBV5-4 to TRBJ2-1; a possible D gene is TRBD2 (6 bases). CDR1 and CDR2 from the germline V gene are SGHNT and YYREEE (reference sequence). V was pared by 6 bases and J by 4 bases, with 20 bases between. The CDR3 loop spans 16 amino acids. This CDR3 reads CASTDLSSVGYNEQFF. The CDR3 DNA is TGTGCCAGCACGGACCTATCTAGCGTGGGTTACAATGAGCAGTTCTTC.

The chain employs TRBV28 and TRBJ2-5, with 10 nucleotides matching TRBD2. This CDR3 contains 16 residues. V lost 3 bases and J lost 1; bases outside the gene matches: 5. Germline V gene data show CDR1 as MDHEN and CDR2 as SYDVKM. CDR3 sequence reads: CASSFIAGGIQETQYF. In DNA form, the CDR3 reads TGTGCCAGCAGTTTTATAGCGGGAGGAATCCAAGAGACCCAGTACTTC.

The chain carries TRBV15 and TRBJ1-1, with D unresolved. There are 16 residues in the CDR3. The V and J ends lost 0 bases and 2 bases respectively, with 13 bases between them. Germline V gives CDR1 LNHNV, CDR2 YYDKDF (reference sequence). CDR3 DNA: TGTGCCACCAGCAGAGAAGGAGGAGGGCTAAACACTGAAGCTTTCTTT. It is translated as CATSREGGGLNTEAFF.

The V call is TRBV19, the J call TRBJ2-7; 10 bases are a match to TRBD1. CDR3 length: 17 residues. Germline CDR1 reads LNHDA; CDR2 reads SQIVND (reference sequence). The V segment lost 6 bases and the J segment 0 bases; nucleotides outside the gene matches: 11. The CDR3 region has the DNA TGTGCCAGTAGGCCCTCGTTGGGACAGGGGATCTCCTACGAGCAGTACTTC. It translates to CASRPSLGQGISYEQYF.

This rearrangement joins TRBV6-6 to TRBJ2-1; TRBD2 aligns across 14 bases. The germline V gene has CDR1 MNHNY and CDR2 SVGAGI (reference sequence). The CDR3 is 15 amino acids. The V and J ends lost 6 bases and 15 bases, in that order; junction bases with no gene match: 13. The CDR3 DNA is TGTGCCAGCAGATACGACGGGACTAGCGGGAGCGGTTGGTTCTTC. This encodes CASRYDGTSGSGWFF.

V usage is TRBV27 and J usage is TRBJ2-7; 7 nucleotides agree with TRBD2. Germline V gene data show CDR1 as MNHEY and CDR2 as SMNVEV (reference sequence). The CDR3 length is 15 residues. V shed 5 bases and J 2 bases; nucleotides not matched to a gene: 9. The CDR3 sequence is CASSTRGGKTYEQYF. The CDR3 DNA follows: TGTGCCAGCAGTACGAGGGGAGGGAAAACCTACGAGCAGTACTTC.

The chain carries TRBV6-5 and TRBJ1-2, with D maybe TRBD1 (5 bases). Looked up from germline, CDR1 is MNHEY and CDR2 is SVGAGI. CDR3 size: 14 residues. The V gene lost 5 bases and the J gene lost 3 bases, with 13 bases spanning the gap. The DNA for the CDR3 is TGTGCCAGCAGTCGCAGTGGACACTACTATGGCTACACCTTC. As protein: CASSRSGHYYGYTF.

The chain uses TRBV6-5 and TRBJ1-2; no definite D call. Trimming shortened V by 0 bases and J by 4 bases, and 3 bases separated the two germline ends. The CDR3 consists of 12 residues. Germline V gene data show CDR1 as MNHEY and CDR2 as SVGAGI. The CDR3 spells CASSYSGYGYTF. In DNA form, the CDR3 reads TGTGCCAGCAGTTACTCCGGCTATGGCTACACCTTC.

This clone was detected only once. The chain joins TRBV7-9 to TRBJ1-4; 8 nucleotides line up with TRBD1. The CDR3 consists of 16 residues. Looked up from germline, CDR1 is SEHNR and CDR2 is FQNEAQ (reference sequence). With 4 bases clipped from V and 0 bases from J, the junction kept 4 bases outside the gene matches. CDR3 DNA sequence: TGTGCCAGCAGCTCGGGACAGGTTTCAACTAATGAAAAACTGTTTTTT. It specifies CASSSGQVSTNEKLFF.

CDR3 residues: CAWSDDSPWKNIQYF. In DNA, the CDR3 is TGTGCCTGGAGTGATGACAGTCCTTGGAAAAACATTCAGTACTTC. This sequence joins TRBV30 and TRBJ2-4, with TRBD1 as a possible D gene (5 bases). The CDR3 length is 15 residues. Germline CDR1 is GTSNPN and CDR2 is SVGIG (reference sequence). The V end was cut by 1 base, the J end by 4 bases, with 14 bases between.

The CDR3 coding sequence is TGCGCCAGCAGCCAAGAGGGGGCCGAAGGGACCCAGCATTTT. Residues: CASSQEGAEGTQHF. The V and J genes are TRBV4-1 and TRBJ1-5; D might be TRBD1 (6 bases). The CDR3 contains 14 residues. V lost 0 bases, J lost 11 bases, and 14 bases lay in between. Germline loops: CDR1 MGHRA, CDR2 YSYEKL.

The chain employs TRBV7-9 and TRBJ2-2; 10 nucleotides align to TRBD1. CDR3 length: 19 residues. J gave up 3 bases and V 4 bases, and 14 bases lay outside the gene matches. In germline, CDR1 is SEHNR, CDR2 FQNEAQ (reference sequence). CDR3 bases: TGTGCCAGCAGCTCCGTGCTCCTTCGGGACAGGGGATACACCGGGGAGCTGTTTTTT. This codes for CASSSVLLRDRGYTGELFF.

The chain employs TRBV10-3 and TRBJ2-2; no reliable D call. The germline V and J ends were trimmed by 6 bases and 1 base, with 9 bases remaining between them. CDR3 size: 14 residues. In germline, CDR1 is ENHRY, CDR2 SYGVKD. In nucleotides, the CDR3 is TGTGCCATCAGAACAGTCGGGAACACCGGGGAGCTGTTTTTT. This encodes CAIRTVGNTGELFF.

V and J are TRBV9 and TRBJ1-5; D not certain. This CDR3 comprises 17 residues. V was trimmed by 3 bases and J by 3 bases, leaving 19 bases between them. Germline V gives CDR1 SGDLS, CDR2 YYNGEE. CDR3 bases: TGTGCCAGCAGCGGCGGCGATCGACCGGGATTCAATCAGCCCCAGCATTTT. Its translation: CASSGGDRPGFNQPQHF. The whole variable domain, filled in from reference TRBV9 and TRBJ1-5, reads DSGVTQTPKHLITATGQRVTLRCSPRSGDLSVYWYQQSLDQGLQFLIQYYNGEERAKGNILERFSAQQFPDLHSELNLSSLELGDSALYFCASSGGDRPGFNQPQHFGDGTRLSIL.